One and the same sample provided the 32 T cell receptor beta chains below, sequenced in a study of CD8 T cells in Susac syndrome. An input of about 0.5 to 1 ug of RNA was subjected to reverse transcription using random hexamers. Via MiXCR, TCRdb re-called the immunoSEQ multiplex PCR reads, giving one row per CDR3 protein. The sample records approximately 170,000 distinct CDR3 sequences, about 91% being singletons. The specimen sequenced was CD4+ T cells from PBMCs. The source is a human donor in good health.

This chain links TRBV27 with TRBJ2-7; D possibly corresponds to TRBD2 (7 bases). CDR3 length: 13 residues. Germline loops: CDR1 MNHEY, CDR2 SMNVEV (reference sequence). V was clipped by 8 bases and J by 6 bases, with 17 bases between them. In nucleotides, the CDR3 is TGTGCCAGCTCAAGAGGGGGGGTTCGCGAGCAGTACTTC. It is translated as CASSRGGVREQYF.

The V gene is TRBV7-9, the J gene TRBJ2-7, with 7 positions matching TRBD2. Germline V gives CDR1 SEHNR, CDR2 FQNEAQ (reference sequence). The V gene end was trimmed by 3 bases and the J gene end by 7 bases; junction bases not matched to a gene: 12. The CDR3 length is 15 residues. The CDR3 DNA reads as TGTGCCAGCAGCTTCCAGGGCACTACCGGGGGGGAGCAGTACTTC. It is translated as CASSFQGTTGGEQYF.

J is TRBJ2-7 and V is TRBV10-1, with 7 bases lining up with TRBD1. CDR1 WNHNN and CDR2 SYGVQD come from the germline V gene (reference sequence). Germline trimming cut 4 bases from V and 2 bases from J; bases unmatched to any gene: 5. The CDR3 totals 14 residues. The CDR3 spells CASSGNRGAYEQYF. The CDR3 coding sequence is TGCGCCAGCAGTGGAAACAGGGGAGCCTACGAGCAGTACTTC.

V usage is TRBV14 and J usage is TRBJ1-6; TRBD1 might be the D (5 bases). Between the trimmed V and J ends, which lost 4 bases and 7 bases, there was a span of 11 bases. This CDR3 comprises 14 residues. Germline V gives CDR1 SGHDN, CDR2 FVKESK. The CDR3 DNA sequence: TGTGCCAGCAGCCGACAGCAAGGGAATTCACCCCTCCACTTT. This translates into CASSRQQGNSPLHF.

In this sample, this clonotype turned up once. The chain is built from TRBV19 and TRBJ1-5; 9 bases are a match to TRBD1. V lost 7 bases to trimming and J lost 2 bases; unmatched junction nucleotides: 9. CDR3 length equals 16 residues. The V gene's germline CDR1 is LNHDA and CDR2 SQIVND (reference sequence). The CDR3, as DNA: TGTGCCAGTAACTCCCCGGGACAGGGAGGCAATCAGCCCCAGCATTTT. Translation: CASNSPGQGGNQPQHF.

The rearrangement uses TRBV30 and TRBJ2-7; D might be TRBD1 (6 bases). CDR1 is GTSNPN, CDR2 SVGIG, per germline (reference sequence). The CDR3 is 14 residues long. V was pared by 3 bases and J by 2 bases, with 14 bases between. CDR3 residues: CAWSPRGIAYEQYF. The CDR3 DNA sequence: TGTGCCTGGAGCCCAAGGGGGATAGCCTACGAGCAGTACTTC.

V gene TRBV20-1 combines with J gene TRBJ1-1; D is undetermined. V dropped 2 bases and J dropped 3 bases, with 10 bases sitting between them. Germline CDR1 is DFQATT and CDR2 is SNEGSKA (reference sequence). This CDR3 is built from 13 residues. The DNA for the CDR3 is TGCAGTGCTAGAAGGTACAGAGACACTGAAGCTTTCTTT. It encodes CSARRYRDTEAFF.

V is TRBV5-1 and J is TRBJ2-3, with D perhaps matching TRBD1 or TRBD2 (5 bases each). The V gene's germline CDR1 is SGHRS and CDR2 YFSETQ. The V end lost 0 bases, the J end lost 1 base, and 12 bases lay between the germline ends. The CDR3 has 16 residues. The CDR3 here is CASSLGDLGGTDTQYF. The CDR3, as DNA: TGCGCCAGCAGCTTGGGGGACCTTGGGGGCACAGATACGCAGTATTTT.

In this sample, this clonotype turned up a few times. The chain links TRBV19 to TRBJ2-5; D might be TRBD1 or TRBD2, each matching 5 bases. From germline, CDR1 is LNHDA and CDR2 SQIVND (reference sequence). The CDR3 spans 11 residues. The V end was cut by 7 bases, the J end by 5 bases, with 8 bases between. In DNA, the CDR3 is TGTGCCAGTATTGGGGGTGAGACCCAGTACTTC. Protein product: CASIGGETQYF.

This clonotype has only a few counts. In DNA form, the CDR3 reads TGTGCCTGGAGCCACTACAATGAGCAGTTCTTC. Amino acid sequence: CAWSHYNEQFF. This chain links TRBV30 with TRBJ2-1; D not certain. Germline CDR1 and CDR2: GTSNPN and SVGIG (reference sequence). The CDR3 runs 11 residues. Between the trimmed V and J ends, which lost 3 bases and 3 bases, there was a span of 3 bases.

This chain's CDR3 is CSARDRTLGEDTQYF. CDR3 bases: TGCAGTGCTAGAGATCGGACTCTCGGGGAAGATACGCAGTATTTT. The chain joins TRBV20-1 to TRBJ2-3, with D perhaps matching TRBD2 (5 bases). This CDR3 is built from 15 residues. Trimming cost V 0 bases and J 5 bases, with 15 bases left between them. In germline, CDR1 is DFQATT, CDR2 SNEGSKA (reference sequence).

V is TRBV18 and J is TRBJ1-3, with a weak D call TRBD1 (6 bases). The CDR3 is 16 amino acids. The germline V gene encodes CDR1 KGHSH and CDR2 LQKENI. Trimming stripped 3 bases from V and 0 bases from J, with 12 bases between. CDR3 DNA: TGTGCCAGCTCACCGGGCAGGGGAAGCTCTGGAAACACCATATATTTT. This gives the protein CASSPGRGSSGNTIYF.

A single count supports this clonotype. CDR3 region: CSVDWQGPYNEQFF. The CDR3 bases are TGCAGCGTTGATTGGCAGGGTCCCTACAATGAGCAGTTCTTC. V is TRBV29-1 and J is TRBJ2-1; the D gene is possibly TRBD1 (5 bases). The V gene lost 3 bases and the J gene lost 2 bases, with 11 bases spanning the gap. The length of the CDR3 is 14 residues. Germline V gene data show CDR1 as SQVTM and CDR2 as ANQGSEA.

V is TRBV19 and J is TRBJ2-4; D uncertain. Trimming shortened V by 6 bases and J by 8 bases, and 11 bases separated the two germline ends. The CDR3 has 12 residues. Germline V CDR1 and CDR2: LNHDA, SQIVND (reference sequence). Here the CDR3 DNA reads TGTGCCAGTAGGACCCAGCGAGACATTCAGTACTTC. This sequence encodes CASRTQRDIQYF.

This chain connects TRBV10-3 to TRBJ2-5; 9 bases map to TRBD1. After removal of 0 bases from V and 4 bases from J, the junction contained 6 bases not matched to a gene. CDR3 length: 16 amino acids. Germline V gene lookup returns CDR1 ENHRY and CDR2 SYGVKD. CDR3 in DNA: TGTGCCATCAGTGAGTCCTCCGGGACAGGGAGAGAGACCCAGTACTTC. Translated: CAISESSGTGRETQYF.

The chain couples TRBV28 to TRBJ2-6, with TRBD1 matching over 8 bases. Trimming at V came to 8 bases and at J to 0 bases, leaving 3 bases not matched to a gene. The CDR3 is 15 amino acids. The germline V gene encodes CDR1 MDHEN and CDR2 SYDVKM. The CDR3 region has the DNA TGTGCCAGCCAGGGGGCTAGCTCTGGGGCCAACGTCCTGACTTTC. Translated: CASQGASSGANVLTF.

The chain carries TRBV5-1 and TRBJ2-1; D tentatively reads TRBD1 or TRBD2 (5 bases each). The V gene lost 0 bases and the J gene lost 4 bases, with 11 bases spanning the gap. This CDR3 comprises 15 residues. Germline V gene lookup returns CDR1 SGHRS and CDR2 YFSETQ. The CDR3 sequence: CASSLGGTPYNEQFF. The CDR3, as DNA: TGCGCCAGCAGCTTGGGAGGGACGCCGTACAATGAGCAGTTCTTC.

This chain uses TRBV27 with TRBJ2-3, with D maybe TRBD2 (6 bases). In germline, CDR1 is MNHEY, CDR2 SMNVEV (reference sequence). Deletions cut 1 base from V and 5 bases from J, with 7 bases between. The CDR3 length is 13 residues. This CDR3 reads CASSLWGGDTQYF. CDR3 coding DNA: TGTGCCAGCAGTTTATGGGGAGGAGATACGCAGTATTTT.

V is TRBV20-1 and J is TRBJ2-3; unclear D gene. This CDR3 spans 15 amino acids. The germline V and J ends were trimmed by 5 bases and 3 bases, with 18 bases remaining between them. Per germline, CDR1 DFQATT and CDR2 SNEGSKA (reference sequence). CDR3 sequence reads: CSAEEPIDRTDTQYF. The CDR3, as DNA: TGCAGTGCTGAGGAACCCATAGATAGGACAGATACGCAGTATTTT.

CDR3 amino acids: CAWSKRGGRNEQFF. CDR3 DNA sequence: TGTGCCTGGAGTAAGCGGGGGGGCCGGAATGAGCAGTTCTTC. V usage is TRBV30 and J usage is TRBJ2-1; 10 bases match TRBD2. The ends lost 2 bases at V and 7 bases at J; junction bases unmatched: 5. The CDR3 is made up of 14 amino acids. Germline V CDR1 and CDR2: GTSNPN, SVGIG (reference sequence).

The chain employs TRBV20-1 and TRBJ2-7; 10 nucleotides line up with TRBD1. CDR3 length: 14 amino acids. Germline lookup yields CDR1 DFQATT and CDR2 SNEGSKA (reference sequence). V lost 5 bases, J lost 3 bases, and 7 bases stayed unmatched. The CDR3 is CSARRDRGFYEQYF. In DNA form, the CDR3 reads TGCAGTGCTCGCCGGGACAGGGGCTTCTACGAGCAGTACTTC.

CDR3 nucleotide sequence: TGTGCCAGTAAGGGAAGCTCCTACGAGCAGTACTTC. It codes for CASKGSSYEQYF. The chain is built from TRBV19 and TRBJ2-7; D call uncertain. Germline V gene lookup returns CDR1 LNHDA and CDR2 SQIVND (reference sequence). This CDR3 contains 12 residues. V shed 7 bases and J shed 0 bases, with 7 bases lying between them.

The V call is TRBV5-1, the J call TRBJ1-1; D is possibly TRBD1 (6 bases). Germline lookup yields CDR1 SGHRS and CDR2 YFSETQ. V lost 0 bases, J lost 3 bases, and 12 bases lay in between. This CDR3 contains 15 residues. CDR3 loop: CASSLEGQGHTEAFF. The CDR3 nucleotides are TGCGCCAGCAGCTTGGAGGGGCAGGGGCACACTGAAGCTTTCTTT.

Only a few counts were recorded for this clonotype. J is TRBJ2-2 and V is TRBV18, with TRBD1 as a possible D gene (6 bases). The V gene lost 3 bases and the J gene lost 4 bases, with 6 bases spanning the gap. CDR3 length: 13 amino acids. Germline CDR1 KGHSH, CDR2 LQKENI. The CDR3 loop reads CASSPDSTGELFF. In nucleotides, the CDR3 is TGTGCCAGCTCACCGGACAGCACCGGGGAGCTGTTTTTT.

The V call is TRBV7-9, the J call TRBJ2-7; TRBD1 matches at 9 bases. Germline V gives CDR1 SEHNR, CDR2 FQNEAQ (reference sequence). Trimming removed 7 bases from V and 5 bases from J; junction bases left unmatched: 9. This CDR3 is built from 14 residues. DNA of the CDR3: TGTGCCAGCAACCAAGGGACAGGGTCTAACGAGCAGTACTTC. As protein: CASNQGTGSNEQYF.

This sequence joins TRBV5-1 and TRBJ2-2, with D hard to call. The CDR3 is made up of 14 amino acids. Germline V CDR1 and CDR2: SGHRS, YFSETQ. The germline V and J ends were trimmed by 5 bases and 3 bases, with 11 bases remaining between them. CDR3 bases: TGCGCCAGCAGACCAGACCCCGACACCGGGGAGCTGTTTTTT. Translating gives CASRPDPDTGELFF.

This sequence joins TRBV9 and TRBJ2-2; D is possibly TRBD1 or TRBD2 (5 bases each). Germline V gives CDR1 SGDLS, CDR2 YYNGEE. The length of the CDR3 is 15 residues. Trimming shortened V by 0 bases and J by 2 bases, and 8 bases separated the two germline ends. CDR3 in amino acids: CASSVAGGNTGELFF. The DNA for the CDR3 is TGTGCCAGCAGCGTAGCTGGGGGAAACACCGGGGAGCTGTTTTTT.

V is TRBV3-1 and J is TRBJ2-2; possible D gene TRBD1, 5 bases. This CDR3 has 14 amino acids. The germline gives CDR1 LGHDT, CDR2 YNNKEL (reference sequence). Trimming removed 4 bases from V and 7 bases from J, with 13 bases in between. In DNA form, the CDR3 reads TGTGCCAGCAGCCCCTTTTGGGGCGACGGGGAGCTGTTTTTT. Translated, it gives CASSPFWGDGELFF.

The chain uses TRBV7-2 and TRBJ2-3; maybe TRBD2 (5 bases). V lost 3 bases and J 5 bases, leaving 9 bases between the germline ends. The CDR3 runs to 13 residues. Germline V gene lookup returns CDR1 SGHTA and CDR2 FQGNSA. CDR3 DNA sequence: TGTGCCAGCAGCTTTAAGAGCGGAGATACGCAGTATTTT. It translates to CASSFKSGDTQYF.

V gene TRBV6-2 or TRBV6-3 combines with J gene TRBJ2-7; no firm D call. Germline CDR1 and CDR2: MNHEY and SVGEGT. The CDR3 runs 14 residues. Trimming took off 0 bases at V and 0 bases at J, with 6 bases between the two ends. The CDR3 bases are TGTGCCAGCAGTTACTCGACGAGCTCCTACGAGCAGTACTTC. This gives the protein CASSYSTSSYEQYF.

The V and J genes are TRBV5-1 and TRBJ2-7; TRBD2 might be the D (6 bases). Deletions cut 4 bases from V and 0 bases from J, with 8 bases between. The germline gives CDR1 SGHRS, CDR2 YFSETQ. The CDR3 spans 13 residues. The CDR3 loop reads CASSPGDSYEQYF. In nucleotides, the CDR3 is TGCGCCAGCAGCCCGGGGGACTCCTACGAGCAGTACTTC.

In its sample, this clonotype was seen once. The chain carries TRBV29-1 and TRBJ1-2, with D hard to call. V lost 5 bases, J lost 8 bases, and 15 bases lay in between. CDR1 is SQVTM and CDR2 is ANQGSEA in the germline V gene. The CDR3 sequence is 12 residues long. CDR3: CSVPSIPRGYTF. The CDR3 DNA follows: TGCAGCGTTCCCTCAATCCCCCGGGGCTACACCTTC.